This T cell receptor beta chain was identified in a study of blood T cell repertoires in COVID-19. The CDR3 contains 13 residues. V was pared by 7 bases and J by 5 bases, with 13 bases between. Germline values: CDR1 SGDLS, CDR2 YYNGEE. Generated by immunoSEQ multiplex PCR, the TCRdb table keeps only in-frame clones and is missing some. In the table there are a few hundred thousand clones, approximately 78% of which are singletons. The sequencing sample was made of PBMCs or T cells enriched from blood (not recorded which). The receptor's source is a middle-aged man who had been exposed to COVID-19. The rearrangement uses TRBV9 and TRBJ2-1, with D maybe TRBD2 (5 bases). CDR3 protein: CASGEFLNNEQFF. DNA for the CDR3: TGTGCCAGCGGGGAGTTCTTGAACAATGAGCAGTTCTTC.